Below are 17 T cell receptor beta chains sequenced from a single sample in a study of graft-versus-host responses after intestinal transplantation. TCRdb keeps only in-frame clones here, not all; method: immunoSEQ multiplex PCR. The table lists tens of thousands of clones, about 90% of them singletons, with around 0.69% in the top ten. The sequences come from PBMCs, collected 98 days after intestinal transplantation. The receptors here all came from a human patient who received an intestinal transplant, so some T cells may come from the graft donor.

This clone has a single count. The chain links TRBV30 to TRBJ2-7, with D possibly matching TRBD2 (6 bases). This CDR3 region has 12 residues. Trimming left V 5 bases short and J 2 bases short, with 10 bases between. CDR1 and CDR2 from the germline V gene are GTSNPN and SVGIG (reference sequence). CDR3 loop: CAWRLGTYEQYF. Written as DNA, the CDR3 is TGTGCCTGGCGACTAGGGACCTACGAGCAGTACTTC.

The chain employs TRBV10-1 and TRBJ2-3; 7 bases fit TRBD1. Trimming cost V 2 bases and J 4 bases; bases outside gene matches: 0. The length of the CDR3 is 13 residues. Per the germline V gene, CDR1 is WNHNN and CDR2 is SYGVQD (reference sequence). CDR3: CASSETGADTQYF. As DNA, the CDR3 is TGCGCCAGCAGTGAGACAGGGGCAGATACGCAGTATTTT.

Points on this clone: At one of its ends the junction is not consistent with the germline gene, which may arise from a read error. The chain couples TRBV7-7 to TRBJ2-1; possibly TRBD1 for D (7 bases). The CDR3 has 13 amino acids. Per germline, CDR1 SSHAT and CDR2 FNYEAQ (reference sequence). The CDR3, as DNA: TGTGCTAGCAGCCAGTCTCAGGGGGGTGAGCAGTTCTTC. Its protein is CASSQSQGGEQFF.

This chain joins TRBV7-6 and TRBJ1-1; 8 bases line up with TRBD1. With 0 bases clipped from V and 10 bases from J, the junction kept 13 bases outside the gene matches. Germline CDR1 reads SGHVS; CDR2 reads FNYEAQ. There are 16 residues in the CDR3. The CDR3 is CASSLAGLGQGNGAFF. Here the CDR3 DNA reads TGTGCCAGCAGCTTAGCGGGACTAGGACAGGGTAACGGAGCTTTCTTT.

The chain joins TRBV19 to TRBJ1-6, with 8 bases that match TRBD1. The junction had 4 bases not matched to a gene; V was cut back by 3 bases and J by 9 bases. Germline-derived CDR1 and CDR2 are LNHDA and SQIVND (reference sequence). This CDR3 region has 14 residues. The CDR3 DNA is TGTGCCAGTAGTATGGGGACAGGAACTTCACCCCTCCACTTT. It codes for CASSMGTGTSPLHF.

The rearrangement uses TRBV7-9 and TRBJ2-1; 7 nucleotides align to TRBD1. Germline V gene sequence: CDR1 SEHNR, CDR2 FQNEAQ (reference sequence). V shed 1 base and J 4 bases; nucleotides not matched to a gene: 4. The CDR3 length is 15 residues. CDR3 amino acids: CASSLVGQEYNEQFF. The CDR3 nucleotides read TGTGCCAGCAGCTTAGTAGGACAGGAGTACAATGAGCAGTTCTTC.

This sequence joins TRBV2 and TRBJ1-3; 12 bases are shared with TRBD1. V trimming: 5 bases; J trimming: 9 bases; junction bases outside the gene matches: 5. The CDR3 spans 14 residues. Germline V gene lookup returns CDR1 SNHLY and CDR2 FYNNEI. CDR3 coding DNA: TGTGCCAGCAGTCCGGGACAGGGGGCTGCCACCATATATTTT. It yields the protein CASSPGQGAATIYF.

This clone was seen only once. The CDR3 DNA follows: TGTGCCAGCCGGGACACTTATTCACCCCTCCACTTT. Its translation is CASRDTYSPLHF. The V gene is TRBV19, the J gene TRBJ1-6; D perhaps matches TRBD1 (6 bases). There are 12 residues in the CDR3. The V end lost 9 bases, the J end lost 8 bases, and 11 bases lay between the germline ends. Germline V gene data show CDR1 as LNHDA and CDR2 as SQIVND (reference sequence).

The V and J genes are TRBV29-1 and TRBJ1-2; a possible D gene is TRBD1 (6 bases). Germline V CDR1 and CDR2: SQVTM, ANQGSEA. The CDR3 has 13 residues. V lost 5 bases, J lost 4 bases, and 14 bases lay in between. Written as DNA, the CDR3 is TGCAGCGTTACTGTACAGGGTGGCTATGGCTACACCTTC. It specifies CSVTVQGGYGYTF.

The chain links TRBV27 to TRBJ2-7, with 8 bases that match TRBD1. V shed 6 bases, J shed 4 bases, and the junction held 5 bases outside the gene matches. CDR1 MNHEY and CDR2 SMNVEV come from the germline V gene (reference sequence). This CDR3 comprises 13 residues. CDR3: CASSGQGSYEQYF. In DNA form, the CDR3 reads TGTGCCAGCAGCGGACAGGGTAGTTACGAGCAGTACTTC.

The chain uses TRBV28 and TRBJ1-2; D possibly corresponds to TRBD1 (5 bases). Germline loops: CDR1 MDHEN, CDR2 SYDVKM. Trimming stripped 3 bases from V and 8 bases from J, with 13 bases between. The CDR3 loop spans 13 amino acids. DNA for the CDR3: TGTGCCAGCAGTTTGGAGGGGTTTCGGGGCTACACCTTC. Its translation: CASSLEGFRGYTF.

The V gene is TRBV7-9, the J gene TRBJ2-1, with TRBD2 matching over 13 bases. V dropped 6 bases and J dropped 13; count of bases not matched to a gene: 12. CDR1 and CDR2 from the germline V gene are SEHNR and FQNEAQ (reference sequence). This CDR3 is built from 15 residues. The CDR3 region has the DNA TGTGCCAGCAGATCAGGGACTAGCGGGGTGGCCTACCAGTTCTTC. It yields the protein CASRSGTSGVAYQFF.

Comment on this clone: At one boundary the junction diverges from the germline segment, which might be a read error. The V and J genes are TRBV6-5 and TRBJ2-2, with TRBD1 matching 7 bases. Germline CDR1 is MNHEY and CDR2 is SVGAGI. The CDR3 is made up of 16 amino acids. Here the CDR3 reads CASSNSRQGNTGELFF. CDR3 in DNA: TGTGCCAGCAGTAACTCTCGACAGGGAAACACCGGGGAGCTGTTTTTT.

The V and J genes are TRBV28 and TRBJ1-4; no clear D gene. CDR1 is MDHEN, CDR2 SYDVKM, per germline. Trimming removed 8 bases at V and 0 bases at J, with 13 bases between. CDR3 size: 15 residues. The CDR3 nucleotides read TGTGCCAGCCTCTCCTCATCTGCAACTAATGAAAAACTGTTTTTT. Encoded protein: CASLSSSATNEKLFF.

This clone was observed a few times. V and J are TRBV5-4 and TRBJ2-7, with 8 bases identical to TRBD1. The CDR3 is 14 amino acids. Germline CDR1 is SGHNT and CDR2 is YYREEE (reference sequence). Trimming at V came to 0 bases and at J to 3 bases, leaving 2 bases not matched to a gene. The CDR3, as DNA: TGTGCCAGCAGCTTGGGCGGACAGGGCTACGAGCAGTACTTC. The encoded protein is CASSLGGQGYEQYF.

The rearrangement links TRBV6-5 to TRBJ1-1; the D is unclear. The CDR3 extends over 14 amino acids. Germline V gene sequence: CDR1 MNHEY, CDR2 SVGAGI. V was trimmed by 6 bases and J by 6 bases, leaving 17 bases between them. CDR3 bases: TGTGCCAGCAGAGTGGTAATCGTGGGTGCTGAAGCTTTCTTT. Amino acid sequence: CASRVVIVGAEAFF.

The V and J genes are TRBV4-2 and TRBJ2-1; the match to TRBD2 covers 10 bases. This CDR3 region has 17 residues. CDR1 and CDR2 from the germline V gene are LGHNA and YNFKEQ. V was pared by 0 bases and J by 4 bases, with 6 bases of the junction left unmatched. CDR3 sequence reads: CASSQDPGTSAYNEQFF. The CDR3 DNA follows: TGTGCCAGCAGCCAAGATCCGGGGACTAGCGCTTACAATGAGCAGTTCTTC.